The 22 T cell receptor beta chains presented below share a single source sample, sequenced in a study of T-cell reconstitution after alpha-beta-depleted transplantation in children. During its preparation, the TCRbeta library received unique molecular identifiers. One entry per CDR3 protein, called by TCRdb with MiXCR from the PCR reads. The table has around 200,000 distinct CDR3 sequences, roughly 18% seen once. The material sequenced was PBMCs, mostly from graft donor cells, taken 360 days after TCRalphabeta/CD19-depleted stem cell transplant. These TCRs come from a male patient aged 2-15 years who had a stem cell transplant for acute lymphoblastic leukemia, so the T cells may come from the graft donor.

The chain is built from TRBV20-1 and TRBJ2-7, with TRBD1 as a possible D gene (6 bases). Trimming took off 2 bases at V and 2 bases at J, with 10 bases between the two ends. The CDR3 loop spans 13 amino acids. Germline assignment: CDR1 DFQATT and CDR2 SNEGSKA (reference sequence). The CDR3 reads CSARMAGAYEQYF. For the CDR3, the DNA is TGCAGTGCTAGAATGGCAGGGGCCTACGAGCAGTACTTC.

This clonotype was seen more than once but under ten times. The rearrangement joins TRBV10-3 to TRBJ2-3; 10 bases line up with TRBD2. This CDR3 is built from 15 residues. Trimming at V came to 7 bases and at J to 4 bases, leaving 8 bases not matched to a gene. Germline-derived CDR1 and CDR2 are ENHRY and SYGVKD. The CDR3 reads CAITTPGLAPDTQYF. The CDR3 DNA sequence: TGTGCCATCACTACCCCGGGACTAGCGCCAGATACGCAGTATTTT.

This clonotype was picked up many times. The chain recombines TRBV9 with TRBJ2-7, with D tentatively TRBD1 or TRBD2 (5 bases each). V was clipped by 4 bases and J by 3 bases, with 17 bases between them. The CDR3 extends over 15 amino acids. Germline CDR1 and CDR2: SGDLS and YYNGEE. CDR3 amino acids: CASSPGDHQFYEQYF. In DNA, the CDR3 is TGTGCCAGCAGCCCCGGGGACCACCAATTCTACGAGCAGTACTTC.

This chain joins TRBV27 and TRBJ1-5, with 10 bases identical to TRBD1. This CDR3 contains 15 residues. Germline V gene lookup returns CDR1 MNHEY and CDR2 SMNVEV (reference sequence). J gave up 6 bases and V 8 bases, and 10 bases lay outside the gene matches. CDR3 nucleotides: TGTGCCAGCGGAGCCGGGACAGGGGTTGGTCAGCCCCAGCATTTT. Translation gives CASGAGTGVGQPQHF.

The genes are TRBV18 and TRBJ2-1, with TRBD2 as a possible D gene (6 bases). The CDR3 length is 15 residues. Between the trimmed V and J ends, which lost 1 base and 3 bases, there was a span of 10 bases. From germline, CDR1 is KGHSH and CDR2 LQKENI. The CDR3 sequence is CASSPRAGGYNEQFF. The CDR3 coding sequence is TGTGCCAGCTCACCACGAGCGGGTGGCTACAATGAGCAGTTCTTC. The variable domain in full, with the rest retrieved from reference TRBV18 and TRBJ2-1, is NAGVMQNPRHLVRRRGQEARLRCSPMKGHSHVYWYRQLPEEGLKFMVYLQKENIIDESGMPKERFSAEFPKEGPSILRIQQVVRGDSAAYFCASSPRAGGYNEQFFGPGTRLTVL.

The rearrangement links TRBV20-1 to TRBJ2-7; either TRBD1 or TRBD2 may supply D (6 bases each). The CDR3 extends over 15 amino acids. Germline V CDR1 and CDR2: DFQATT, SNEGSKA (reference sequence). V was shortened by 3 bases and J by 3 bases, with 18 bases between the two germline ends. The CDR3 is CSASSGGTDFYEQYF. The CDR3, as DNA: TGCAGTGCTAGTTCCGGGGGCACAGACTTCTACGAGCAGTACTTC.

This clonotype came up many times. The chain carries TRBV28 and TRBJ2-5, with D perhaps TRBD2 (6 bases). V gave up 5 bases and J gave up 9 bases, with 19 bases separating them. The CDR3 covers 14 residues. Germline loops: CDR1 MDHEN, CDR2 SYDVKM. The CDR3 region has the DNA TGTGCCAGCAGTACAGACAGCCGGGGGAGTCCCCAGTACTTC. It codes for CASSTDSRGSPQYF.

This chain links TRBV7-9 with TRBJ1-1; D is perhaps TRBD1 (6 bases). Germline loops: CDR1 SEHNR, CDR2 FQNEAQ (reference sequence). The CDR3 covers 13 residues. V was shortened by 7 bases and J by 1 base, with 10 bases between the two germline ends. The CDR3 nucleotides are TGTGCCAGCATGCGGACAGCGAACACTGAAGCTTTCTTT. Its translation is CASMRTANTEAFF. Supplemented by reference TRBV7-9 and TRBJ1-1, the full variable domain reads DTGVSQNPRHKITKRGQNVTFRCDPISEHNRLYWYRQTLGQGPEFLTYFQNEAQLEKSRLLSDRFSAERPKGSFSTLEIQRTEQGDSAMYLCASMRTANTEAFFGQGTRLTVV.

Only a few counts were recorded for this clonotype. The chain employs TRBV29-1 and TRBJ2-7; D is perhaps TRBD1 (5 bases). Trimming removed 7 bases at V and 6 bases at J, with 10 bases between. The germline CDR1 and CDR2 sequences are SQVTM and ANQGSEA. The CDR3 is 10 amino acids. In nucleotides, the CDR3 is TGCAGCGCTACAGGTCCCGAGCAGTACTTC. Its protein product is CSATGPEQYF.

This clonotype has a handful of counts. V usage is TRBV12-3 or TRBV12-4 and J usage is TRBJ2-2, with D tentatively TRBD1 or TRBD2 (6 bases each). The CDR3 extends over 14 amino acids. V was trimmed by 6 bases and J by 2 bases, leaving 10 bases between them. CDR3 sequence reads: CASRRGHNTGELFF. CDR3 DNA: TGTGCCAGCAGGCGGGGACACAACACCGGGGAGCTGTTTTTT.

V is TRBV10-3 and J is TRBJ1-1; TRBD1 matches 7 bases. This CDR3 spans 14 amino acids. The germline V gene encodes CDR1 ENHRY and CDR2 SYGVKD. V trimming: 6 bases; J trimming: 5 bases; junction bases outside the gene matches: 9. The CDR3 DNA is TGTGCCATCAGAACCGGGACAGTTGATACTGAAGCTTTCTTT. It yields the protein CAIRTGTVDTEAFF.

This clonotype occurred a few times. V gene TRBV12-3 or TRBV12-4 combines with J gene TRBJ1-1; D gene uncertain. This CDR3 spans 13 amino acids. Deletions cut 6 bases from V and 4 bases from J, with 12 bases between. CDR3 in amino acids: CASRLTWITEAFF. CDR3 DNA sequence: TGTGCCAGCAGATTGACTTGGATCACTGAAGCTTTCTTT.

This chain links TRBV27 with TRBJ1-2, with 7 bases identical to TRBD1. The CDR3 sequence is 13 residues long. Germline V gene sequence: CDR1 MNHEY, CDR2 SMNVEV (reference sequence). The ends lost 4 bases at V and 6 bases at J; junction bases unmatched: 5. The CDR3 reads CASSYTGAHGYTF. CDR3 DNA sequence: TGTGCCAGCAGTTATACAGGGGCGCATGGCTACACCTTC.

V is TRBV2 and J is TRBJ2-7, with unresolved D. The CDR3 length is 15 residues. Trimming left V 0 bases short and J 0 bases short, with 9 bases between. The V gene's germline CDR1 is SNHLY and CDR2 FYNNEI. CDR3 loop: CASSEARMSSYEQYF. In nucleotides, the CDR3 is TGTGCCAGCAGTGAAGCTCGAATGAGCTCCTACGAGCAGTACTTC. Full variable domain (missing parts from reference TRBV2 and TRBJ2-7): EPEVTQTPSHQVTQMGQEVILRCVPISNHLYFYWYRQILGQKVEFLVSFYNNEISEKSEIFDDQFSVERPDGSNFTLKIRSTKLEDSAMYFCASSEARMSSYEQYFGPGTRLTVT.

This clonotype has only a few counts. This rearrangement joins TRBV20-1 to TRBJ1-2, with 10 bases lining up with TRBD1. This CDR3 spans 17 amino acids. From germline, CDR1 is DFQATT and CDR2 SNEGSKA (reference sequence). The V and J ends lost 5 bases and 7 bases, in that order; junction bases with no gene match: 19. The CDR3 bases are TGCAGTGCTTCCCTTTCTCCGGGACAGGGGATTGGGGGTGGCTACACCTTC. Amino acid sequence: CSASLSPGQGIGGGYTF.

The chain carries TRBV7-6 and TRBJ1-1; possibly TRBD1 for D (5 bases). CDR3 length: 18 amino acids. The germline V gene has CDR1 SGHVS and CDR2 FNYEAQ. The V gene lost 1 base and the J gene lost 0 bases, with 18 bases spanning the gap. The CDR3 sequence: CASSLVVGGGMVNTEAFF. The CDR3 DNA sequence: TGTGCCAGCAGCTTAGTGGTGGGGGGGGGAATGGTGAACACTGAAGCTTTCTTT.

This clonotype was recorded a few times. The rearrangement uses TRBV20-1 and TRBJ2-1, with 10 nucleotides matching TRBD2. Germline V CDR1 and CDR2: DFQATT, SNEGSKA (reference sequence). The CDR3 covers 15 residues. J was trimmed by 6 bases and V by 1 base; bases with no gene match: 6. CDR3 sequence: CSARGSGGATNEQFF. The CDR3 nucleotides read TGCAGTGCTAGAGGGAGCGGGGGGGCCACCAATGAGCAGTTCTTC.

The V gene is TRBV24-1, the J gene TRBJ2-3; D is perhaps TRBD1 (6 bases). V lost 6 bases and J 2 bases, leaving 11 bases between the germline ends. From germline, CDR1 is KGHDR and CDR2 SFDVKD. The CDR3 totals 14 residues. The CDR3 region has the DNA TGTGCCACCAGTTGGCCAGGGGACACAGATACGCAGTATTTT. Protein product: CATSWPGDTDTQYF.

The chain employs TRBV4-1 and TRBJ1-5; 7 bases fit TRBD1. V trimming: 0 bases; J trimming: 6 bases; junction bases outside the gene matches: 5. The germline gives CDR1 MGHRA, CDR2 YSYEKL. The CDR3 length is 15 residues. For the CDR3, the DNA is TGCGCCAGCAGCCAAGAGGTAGCAGGGGGTCAGCCCCAGCATTTT. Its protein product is CASSQEVAGGQPQHF.

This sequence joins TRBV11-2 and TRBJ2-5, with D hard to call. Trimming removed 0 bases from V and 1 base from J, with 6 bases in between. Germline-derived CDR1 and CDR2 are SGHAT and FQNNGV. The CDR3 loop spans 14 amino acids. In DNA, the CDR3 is TGTGCCAGCAGCTTAGATCAGGTCCAAGAGACCCAGTACTTC. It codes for CASSLDQVQETQYF. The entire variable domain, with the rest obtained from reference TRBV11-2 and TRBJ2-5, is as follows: EAGVAQSPRYKIIEKRQSVAFWCNPISGHATLYWYQQILGQGPKLLIQFQNNGVVDDSQLPKDRFSAERLKGVDSTLKIQPAKLEDSAVYLCASSLDQVQETQYFGPGTRLLVL.

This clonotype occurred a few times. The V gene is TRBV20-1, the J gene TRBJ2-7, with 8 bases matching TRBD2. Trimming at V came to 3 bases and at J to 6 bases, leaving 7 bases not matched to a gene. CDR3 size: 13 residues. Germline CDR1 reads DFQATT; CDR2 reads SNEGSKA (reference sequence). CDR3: CSARPSGGIEQYF. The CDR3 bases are TGCAGTGCTAGGCCCAGCGGGGGAATCGAGCAGTACTTC.

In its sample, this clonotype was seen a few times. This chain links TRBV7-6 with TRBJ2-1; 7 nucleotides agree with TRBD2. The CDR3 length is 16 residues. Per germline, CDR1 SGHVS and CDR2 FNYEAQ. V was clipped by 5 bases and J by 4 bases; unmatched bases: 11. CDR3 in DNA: TGTGCCAGCAGCCCGCCCGGAGCGGGGAAATACAATGAGCAGTTCTTC. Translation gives CASSPPGAGKYNEQFF.